This T cell receptor beta chain was retrieved from a study of blood T cell repertoires in COVID-19. Profiled with immunoSEQ multiplex PCR; TCRdb holds only in-frame clones, not every one. The data show about 160,000 clones, roughly 93% seen once. This CDR3 spans 18 amino acids. Germline CDR1 reads SEHNR; CDR2 reads FQNEAQ (reference sequence). V was trimmed by 1 base and J by 0 bases, leaving 18 bases between them. The Seattle site enrolled patients during active infection and followed them longitudinally. The source is a woman aged 60-70 years with COVID-19, enrolled during active disease. Specimen: peripheral blood. The V and J genes are TRBV7-9 and TRBJ2-5; D may be TRBD1 (5 bases). The CDR3 DNA sequence: TGTGCCAGCAGCTTAGTCACGGGCCAGGGTGGCCACCAAGAGACCCAGTACTTC. This gives the protein CASSLVTGQGGHQETQYF.